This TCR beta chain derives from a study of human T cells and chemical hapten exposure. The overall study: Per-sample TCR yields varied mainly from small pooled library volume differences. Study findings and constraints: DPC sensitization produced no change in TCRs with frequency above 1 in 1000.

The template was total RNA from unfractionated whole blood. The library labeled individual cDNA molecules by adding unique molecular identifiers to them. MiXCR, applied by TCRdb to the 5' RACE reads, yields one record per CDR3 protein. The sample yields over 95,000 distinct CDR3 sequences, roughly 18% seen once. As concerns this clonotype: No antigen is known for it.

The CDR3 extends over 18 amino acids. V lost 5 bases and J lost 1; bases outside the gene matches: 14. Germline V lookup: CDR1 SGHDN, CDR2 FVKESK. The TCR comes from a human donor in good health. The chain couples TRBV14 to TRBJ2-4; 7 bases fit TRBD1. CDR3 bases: TGTGCCAGCAGCGCTACCACAGGGGCTTTAGAGGCCAAAAACATTCAGTACTTC. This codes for CASSATTGALEAKNIQYF.